The entry below gives a single T cell receptor beta chain sequence along with its context. This clone was recorded a few times. Its antigen is not yet known. Base qualities were left out, and no much larger clone turns up one base away. The CDR3 goes from the cysteine to the phenylalanine over 15 residues. Only the CDR3 DNA stays, 45 bases, in frame from base 1. For CDR1 and CDR2, the germline V gene lists MNHEY and SVGAGI. The junction shows trimming of 2 bases on V and 2 bases on J, and the gene matches do not reach 3 bases of it. This sample was taken from a study of cytomegalovirus exposure and HLA in healthy donors (TCRdb year 2017). Background for the entire study: In an earlier analysis of 550 to 750 of the donors, 276 Gb of sequence data and 100 million or so unique TCR beta sequences from some 170 million T cells were reported. An early release covering 500 to 750 HLA-typed donors comprised about 290 gigabases of sequencing data and around 85 million unique TCR sequences. Of the 300 to 450 genotyped donors, approximately 83% fell in the genetic ancestry cluster associated with self-reported Caucasian donors. The aim of the study was to test whether cataloging public T cell receptors could identify signatures of past pathogen exposure. Using immunosequencing, the study profiled T cell repertoires from 550 to 750 subjects and related those repertoires to cytomegalovirus serostatus. Besides the first cohort of about 730 subjects, a separate validation cohort made up of around 120 different subjects was used. To predict cytomegalovirus infection status, the study combined high-throughput TCR immunosequencing, statistical association of individual TCRs with disease status, and machine learning. A later analysis re-analyzed previously published TCR beta repertoires from 660 or so donors and added high-resolution HLA genotyping to study TCR occurrence patterns. Rather than drawing on any new phenotypic data, the later analysis identified candidate immune exposures from TCR beta sequences and the way those sequences occurred across donors. In an earlier analysis of 587 of the donors, high-throughput TCR beta sequencing was used to judge whether each TCR beta V gene segment behaved as functional or pseudogenic. Donor age, sex, ethnicity and CMV serostatus were compiled alongside the repertoire data. Genome-wide SNP genotypes for about 65% of the 666 donors were used in a later genetic analysis, which treated that subset as a discovery cohort. Every repertoire in the discovery cohort had been generated on one and the same sequencing platform. HLA typing covered class I and class II loci at four-digit resolution. Typing coverage varied by locus: about 620-630 donors for A, B, C, DRB1 and DQB1; approximately 500 for DQA1; around 610 for DPA1; 450 to 480 for DPB1. A handful of DR-DQ haplotypes were handled as single units for association and clustering because linkage in the cohort was strong. Across 300 to 400 genotyped donors of the cohort, an average of roughly 200,000 unique TCR beta nucleotide sequences per donor were sequenced, and 15% to 20% of those sequences were non-productive. Results and caveats for the whole study, not just this receptor: Immune exposure information for the cohort was limited to CMV serostatus. Most CMV-associated TCR beta chains appeared to be HLA-restricted in a later analysis, and the HLA associations seemed to be driven largely by CMV exposure. The 87-base-pair reads could not distinguish some IMGT-functional V segments, including TRBV6-2 and TRBV6-3, so those segments were excluded. In a later analysis, HLA-associated TCR beta chains were found to be more clonally expanded and to have lower generation probabilities than equally common non-associated chains. A later analysis found that TCR association rates varied across HLA loci, with DRB1 alleles showing the most associated TCRs and HLA-C alleles the fewest. A later analysis reported that several top co-occurrence clusters appeared linked to parvovirus B19, influenza, CMV and Epstein-Barr virus. In an earlier analysis of fewer than 750 of the donors, most TCR beta V segments were observed in productive rearrangements about 87% or about 30% of the time, broadly matching IMGT annotations. A later genetic analysis associated a missense DCLRE1C variant with V-gene and J-gene trimming of TCR beta chains, and an independent cohort replicated the association. Because counts were too low, seventeen rarely observed V segments, including chromosome 9 orphons, were excluded from the earlier analysis of some 540 of the donors. Because HLA typing was missing for some donors at each locus, association tests included only the typed subset. A cluster of highly shared sequence variants was judged likely to be a technical artifact of the sequencing pipeline. A later analysis associated about 18,000 TCR beta sequences with specific HLA alleles at a false discovery rate of 0.05. The presence/absence analyses assumed that sequencing depth was roughly uniform across donors, and that assumption may not be true. The authors suggested that the approach could potentially be generalized to other disease states and immunological phenotypes. Assigning TCR associations to individual alleles was difficult when HLA alleles, especially DR and DQ, strongly co-occurred. The study gave a list of some 150 TCR beta chains associated with cytomegalovirus. Compared with the roughly 700-donor mean, donors in an Asian-associated ancestry cluster had fewer N-insertions in productive TCRs, according to a later genetic analysis. The classifier was reported to diagnose cytomegalovirus status with high specificity and sensitivity in both the original and validation cohorts. Linkage disequilibrium might explain the correlated functional status among segregating V segments, but an unknown experimental factor could not be ruled out. The cohort was sequenced for TCR beta chains only, and without alpha or paired-chain data the features that could be detected were limited. While some public TCRs were present in many individuals, most TCR sequences turned up only very rarely across donors. A few of the identified cytomegalovirus-associated TCR beta chains were confirmed in vitro to be specific for cytomegalovirus antigens. A further reported finding was that TCR beta sequences accurately predicted the HLA-A and HLA-B alleles for most subjects in the first cohort.

Libraries were made using the immunoSEQ multiplex PCR assay. The multiplex PCR relied on a mix of 60 forward primers for TCR Vbeta segments and 13 reverse primers for TCR Jbeta segments. A multiplex PCR assay on genomic DNA amplified the CDR3 region of rearranged TCR beta genes. On the Illumina HiSeq System, the amplified TCR beta libraries were sequenced as 87-base-pair reads. Per the original workflow: Across the 500 to 850 repertoires, a later analysis counted 60 million to 90 million unique TCR beta chains, around 10 million of which were shared by at least two donors. A nearest-neighbor algorithm error-corrected the raw reads and collapsed the reads into unique sequences, merging closely related sequences to remove PCR and sequencing errors. To assign V, D and J gene segments, CDR3 sequences were aligned to IMGT reference sequences. For a sequence to be retained, a match of at least six nucleotides to both a V gene segment and a J gene segment was required. A rearrangement counted as productive if the CDR3 had no stop codons and remained in frame with V and J, and every other rearrangement counted as non-productive. Following IMGT convention, CDR3 was defined as the stretch from the second conserved V-encoded cysteine up to the conserved J-encoded phenylalanine. The earlier analysis of about 590 of the donors excluded sequences that lacked an unambiguous match to a single V gene segment. In an earlier analysis of some 590 of the donors, V segments were called functional above 56.7% productive rearrangements and were called segregating when the between-donor standard deviation exceeded 5%. To diagnose cytomegalovirus status from the catalog of TCR beta chain sequences, a statistical classification framework was built. A later analysis assigned V and J genes by comparing TCR nucleotide sequences with IMGT/GENE-DB human TR gene sequences. A later analysis assigned CDR3 sequences and most-parsimonious VDJ recombination scenarios with the TCRdist pipeline. In a later analysis, every TCR beta chain was defined by the combination of its CDR3 amino acid sequence and its V-gene family, and reads without a unique V-gene family were dropped. In a later analysis, 450 to 600 highly shared, low-generation-probability nucleotide sequences were removed to address suspected cross-contamination and a sequencing artifact. For each public chain, a later analysis derived a clonal expansion index from normalized ranks of inferred template counts within each repertoire. In a later analysis, generation probabilities were computed with a VDJ recombination model fitted to out-of-frame rearrangements, and the resulting probabilities were checked against IGoR. A later analysis scored TCR-TCR, TCR-HLA and TCR-CMV co-occurrence with hypergeometric tests, applying a repertoire-size bias correction to TCR pairs. False discovery rates were estimated in a later analysis by permuting HLA or CMV assignments 20 times. A later analysis grouped co-occurring TCRs with DBSCAN, adding TCRdist sequence similarity when clustering within HLA-allele-positive subsets. Repertoires with fewer than 30,000 or more than 120,000 public chains, plus five repertoires with anomalous nucleotide sharing, were excluded from co-occurrence clustering. The immuneACCESS repertoire file appears here via TCRdb, limited to in-frame rearrangements. These files lack a portion of the clones; in checked studies, under half of the deficit traces to unresolved V genes, and the cause of the others is not known. That table gives V, J and clone size, and the DNA gave D and trimming. The sample table shows some 120,000 clones, and about 80% are seen once. 3.5% to 5% of the sample is taken by the ten largest.

The cohort comprised more than 550 healthy bone marrow donors. At the time of sampling, all cohort members were nominally healthy, though unrecorded immune exposures were likely present. The donor tested CMV seropositive, placing the donor among the approximately 290 seropositive members of the cohort. Every donor gave a peripheral blood sample, and the peripheral blood mononuclear cells from that sample were used for TCR beta sequencing. Genomic DNA was extracted from the blood cell samples with the Qiagen DNeasy Blood Extraction Kit. The rearrangement joined TRBV6-5 to TRBJ2-1; 7 bases in the middle match TRBD1. This clonotype was obtained from a man younger than 40 in good health and CMV-seropositive. Material: PBMCs. The CDR3 loop reads CASSYEGAAYNEQFF. The nucleotide sequence is TGTGCCAGCAGTTACGAGGGGGCTGCCTACAATGAGCAGTTCTTC.